A selection of T cell receptor beta chains follows, all from one sample in a study of human T cells and chemical hapten exposure. MiXCR, run by TCRdb on the RACE reads, gives a single entry per CDR3 protein. The sample has about 77,000 distinct CDR3 sequences, around 9.3% seen once; the top ten hold roughly 1.5%. Sequencing input: whole blood. The source of these receptors is a female donor in good health. Some clones in this sample may be carry-over from other donors' samples. The CDR3 runs from the conserved cysteine through the conserved F or W. A D gene is named only where the DNA matches it firmly. A row's size may be missing; if present it is once, few, many or a size class.

J,size,D,V,DNA,CDR3
TRBJ1-2,-,-,TRBV5-1,TGCGCCAGCAGCTTGAACAGGGACACCCGCTATGGCTACACCTTC,CASSLNRDTRYGYTF
TRBJ1-1,-,-,TRBV10-3,TGTGCCATCAGGGGTCGCTGGGGGGGCACTGAAGCTTTCTTT,CAIRGRWGGTEAFF
TRBJ1-4,many,-,TRBV10-3,TGTGCCATCGGGCTAGGTGAAAAACTGTTTTTT,CAIGLGEKLFF
TRBJ1-2,many,-,TRBV6-5,TGTGCCAGCAGTTACCGTGGGGGGACCTATGGCTACACCTTC,CASSYRGGTYGYTF
TRBJ1-2,few,-,TRBV7-9,TGTGCCAGCAGCTTAGAGGGTGGGGTTGTCCATGGCTACACCTTC,CASSLEGGVVHGYTF
TRBJ1-1,many,-,TRBV25-1,TGTGCCAGCAGTGAATTTGTAGGGGACACTGAAGCTTTCTTT,CASSEFVGDTEAFF
TRBJ2-3,many,-,TRBV14,TGTGCCAGCAGCCAAGCAGGGGTTTACACAGATACGCAGTATTTT,CASSQAGVYTDTQYF
TRBJ2-3,many,-,TRBV11-2,TGTGCCAGCAGCTTAGATCCCGGGGGCACAGATACGCAGTATTTT,CASSLDPGGTDTQYF
TRBJ1-1,many,-,TRBV10-3,TGTGCCATCGGAGGAGTCTCGAACACTGAAGCTTTCTTT,CAIGGVSNTEAFF
TRBJ2-3,many,-,TRBV20-1,TGCAGTGCTAGTCGGGGAGTGCCAGATACGCAGTATTTT,CSASRGVPDTQYF
TRBJ2-5,-,-,TRBV5-1,TGCGCCAGCAGCTTGGTGGAGACCCAGTACTTC,CASSLVETQYF
TRBJ1-1,-,-,TRBV18,TGTGCCAGCTCGACTGCCCTGGGGGGGACTGAAGCTTTCTTT,CASSTALGGTEAFF
TRBJ2-7,many,-,TRBV3-1,TGTGCCAGCAGTTCGGCAGGGTTCACGTCCGAGCAGTACTTC,CASSSAGFTSEQYF
TRBJ2-1,many,-,TRBV2,TGTGCCAGCAGTGTTCGTCAGGGCAATGAGCAGTTCTTC,CASSVRQGNEQFF
TRBJ1-2,-,-,TRBV12-3/TRBV12-4,TGTGCCAGCAGTGAACAGCGATTGACTAACGATGGCTACACCTTC,CASSEQRLTNDGYTF
TRBJ2-5,many,-,TRBV2,TGTGCCAGCAGTGTAGCCGGGACGCAAGAGACCCAGTACTTC,CASSVAGTQETQYF
TRBJ2-7,many,TRBD2,TRBV5-6,TGTGCCAGCAGCCGCGGACTAGCTCGGTACGAGCAGTACTTC,CASSRGLARYEQYF
TRBJ1-1,few,-,TRBV9,TGTGCCAGCAGCGCCCTCTCCGGGGCGAGGACTGAAGCTTTCTTT,CASSALSGARTEAFF
TRBJ2-1,few,-,TRBV7-9,TGTGCCAGCAGCCCAGGACGTAGCTCCTACAATGAGCAGTTCTTC,CASSPGRSSYNEQFF
TRBJ1-1,few,TRBD1,TRBV29-1,TGCAGCGTATGGCAGGGGGCTGAGATAGCTTTCTTT,CSVWQGAEIAFF
TRBJ1-1,few,-,TRBV5-1,TGCGCCAGCAGCTTGTTCCAACAGACGCGGTGGACTGAAGCTTTCTTT,CASSLFQQTRWTEAFF
TRBJ2-7,many,-,TRBV21-1,TGTGCCAGCAGCAGACCGACAGAGGACTACGAGCAGTACTTC,CASSRPTEDYEQYF
TRBJ1-1,-,TRBD1,TRBV20-1,TGCAGTGCTATCTCCCTCAGGGGGGACACTGAAGCTTTCTTT,CSAISLRGDTEAFF
TRBJ2-7,few,TRBD1,TRBV7-9,TGTGCCAGCAGCTTCAGTGGGACAGGGGTATACGAGCAGTACTTC,CASSFSGTGVYEQYF
TRBJ2-1,-,TRBD1,TRBV13,TGTGCCAGCAGCGGAGCAAATAAGGACAGGGGCTACAATGAGCAGTTCTTC,CASSGANKDRGYNEQFF
TRBJ2-1,-,-,TRBV2,TGTGCCAGCAGTGATGGGCAGGGGCTCTACAATGAGCAGTTCTTC,CASSDGQGLYNEQFF
TRBJ1-2,many,TRBD1,TRBV7-3,TGTGCCAGCAGCACCCAGGGGGGGAACTATGGCTACACCTTC,CASSTQGGNYGYTF
TRBJ2-1,-,-,TRBV27,TGTGCCAGCAGTTTACGAAGGAAGGGCCCGGTCAGGAATGAGCAGTTCTTC,CASSLRRKGPVRNEQFF
TRBJ1-6,many,-,TRBV20-1,TGCAGTGCTAGGGCAGGAAATTCACCCCTCCACTTT,CSARAGNSPLHF
TRBJ2-7,-,-,TRBV29-1,TGCAGCGTCCTAAACCTCAGGGAGGACGAGCAGTACTTC,CSVLNLREDEQYF
TRBJ2-7,-,-,TRBV3-1,TGTGCCAGCAGCCAAGATACTTCCTACGAGCAGTACTTC,CASSQDTSYEQYF
TRBJ2-7,many,TRBD1,TRBV12-3/TRBV12-4,TGTGCCAGCAGTCGGGACAGAGCCTACGAGCAGTACTTC,CASSRDRAYEQYF
TRBJ2-3,few,TRBD2,TRBV6-1,TGTGCCAGCAGTGAAGGACTAGCACCAGATACGCAGTATTTT,CASSEGLAPDTQYF
TRBJ2-7,few,TRBD2,TRBV12-3/TRBV12-4,TGTGCCAGCAGTCTTGGGACTAGCTTATCCTACGAGCAGTACTTC,CASSLGTSLSYEQYF
TRBJ2-1,many,TRBD2,TRBV7-2,TGTGCCAGCAGCACCCAGCGGGGTGAGCAGTTCTTC,CASSTQRGEQFF
TRBJ2-4,many,TRBD2,TRBV20-1,TGCAGTGCTAGGCCCAGCGGGGGCTACCCCCTAGCCAAAAACATTCAGTACTTC,CSARPSGGYPLAKNIQYF
TRBJ1-1,-,-,TRBV7-9,TGTGCCAGCAAGCTTCCGGGCCGGGGTACTGAAGCTTTCTTT,CASKLPGRGTEAFF
TRBJ1-1,many,-,TRBV21-1,TGTGCCAGCAGACAGGGGGCATGCGGCACTGAAGCTTTCTTT,CASRQGACGTEAFF